This TCR beta chain was sequenced in a study of technical replicates of blood from several donors. Sequencing used immunoSEQ multiplex PCR; TCRdb keeps in-frame clones, though not all of them. The table shows approximately 79,000 clones, with approximately 96% occurring only once. Germline CDR1 and CDR2: SGDLS and YYNGEE. The CDR3 extends over 13 amino acids. The V end was cut by 5 bases, the J end by 7 bases, with 13 bases between. This chain connects TRBV9 to TRBJ1-5, with D possibly matching TRBD1 (5 bases). This receptor was obtained from a human donor in good health. Material for sequencing was T cells isolated from PBMCs. CDR3 coding DNA: TGTGCCAGCAGTCGCCAGGGAGGACAGCCCCAGCATTTT. Encoded protein: CASSRQGGQPQHF.